Presented here are 8 T cell receptor beta chains from one specimen sequenced in a study of spatial heterogeneity in lung cancer. The sample's time point: blood at routine non-recurrence follow-up after resection. From the 5' RACE reads, TCRdb called clonotypes with MiXCR, one entry per CDR3 protein. The sample has 42,000 or so distinct CDR3 sequences, about 10% seen once. This specimen consisted of PBMCs, obtained at follow-up. All receptors derive from a female donor with early-stage non-small cell lung cancer.

This clonotype was detected many times. The chain combines TRBV24-1 with TRBJ1-1, with 8 bases aligning to TRBD1. The germline V gene encodes CDR1 KGHDR and CDR2 SFDVKD. The CDR3 is made up of 14 amino acids. Losses at the gene ends were 5 bases for V and 1 base for J; bases not matched to a gene: 2. In DNA form, the CDR3 reads TGTGCCACCAGTGCGGACAGGGAGAACACTGAAGCTTTCTTT. It codes for CATSADRENTEAFF.

This clonotype was counted a few times. This chain uses TRBV2 with TRBJ2-3; no clear D. Germline values: CDR1 SNHLY, CDR2 FYNNEI. The CDR3 is made up of 12 amino acids. Trimming shortened V by 5 bases and J by 4 bases, and 7 bases separated the two germline ends. In DNA, the CDR3 is TGTGCCAGCAGTTCAACGGCAGATACGCAGTATTTT. It translates to CASSSTADTQYF.

V gene TRBV2 combines with J gene TRBJ2-7, with TRBD1 matching 9 bases. Germline trimming cut 7 bases from V and 10 bases from J; bases unmatched to any gene: 11. The CDR3 loop spans 13 amino acids. Germline V gene data show CDR1 as SNHLY and CDR2 as FYNNEI. The CDR3 DNA reads TGTGCCAGCATGCGGGACAGGGTGGTCGGCCAGTACTTC. As protein: CASMRDRVVGQYF.

In its sample, this clonotype was seen many times. This chain links TRBV20-1 with TRBJ2-4, with 7 bases aligning to TRBD2. V shed 6 bases, J shed 2 bases, and the junction held 7 bases outside the gene matches. Germline values: CDR1 DFQATT, CDR2 SNEGSKA (reference sequence). This CDR3 spans 14 amino acids. CDR3 sequence: CSAGRDRTKNIQYF. The CDR3 coding sequence is TGCAGTGCAGGGAGGGACCGAACCAAAAACATTCAGTACTTC.

This clonotype has a count of ten or more. The rearrangement joins TRBV4-1 to TRBJ2-4; D is possibly TRBD1 or TRBD2 (5 bases each). V gave up 0 bases and J gave up 0 bases, with 18 bases separating them. The CDR3 is made up of 19 amino acids. Germline CDR1 reads MGHRA; CDR2 reads YSYEKL. The CDR3 DNA sequence: TGCGCCAGCAGCCAAGACCCAACCCGGGACCTACTAGCCAAAAACATTCAGTACTTC. Translating gives CASSQDPTRDLLAKNIQYF.

This clonotype was recorded many times. This rearrangement joins TRBV28 to TRBJ1-4; 8 bases match TRBD1. The CDR3 has 14 amino acids. V shed 8 bases and J 8 bases; nucleotides not matched to a gene: 10. Germline CDR1 MDHEN, CDR2 SYDVKM. The CDR3 DNA follows: TGTGCCAGCCACCTGGCAGGGGGCAACGAAAAACTGTTTTTT. Translated, it gives CASHLAGGNEKLFF.

This clonotype has ten or more counts. The CDR3 DNA follows: TGTGCCAGCAGACCCCTGTTTGGCGGGGGCAATCAGCCCCAGCATTTT. As protein: CASRPLFGGGNQPQHF. V is TRBV28 and J is TRBJ1-5; D gene ambiguous. The CDR3 length is 16 residues. Germline lookup yields CDR1 MDHEN and CDR2 SYDVKM. Trimming cost V 6 bases and J 2 bases, with 17 bases left between them.

This clonotype showed up many times. The V gene is TRBV5-1, the J gene TRBJ2-3; D may match TRBD1 or TRBD2 (6 bases each). The CDR3 loop spans 16 amino acids. The V end lost 4 bases, the J end lost 2 bases, and 17 bases lay between the germline ends. Germline V gene data show CDR1 as SGHRS and CDR2 as YFSETQ. The CDR3 nucleotides read TGCGCCAGCAGCCCGGGCTTGGGGGGCCACACAGATACGCAGTATTTT. Protein: CASSPGLGGHTDTQYF.